This T cell receptor beta chain was profiled in a study of naive and memory T cell subsets. Four PCR rounds used nested alpha and beta constant region primers plus the SP2 primer. One entry per CDR3 protein, called by TCRdb with MiXCR from the UMI-ligation and nested PCR reads. The sample shows some 30,000 distinct CDR3 sequences, about 6.7% of them seen only once. Germline values: CDR1 LGHDT, CDR2 YNNKEL (reference sequence). The CDR3 loop spans 12 amino acids. With 2 bases removed from V and 1 base from J, the gap between germline ends came to 2 bases. This clonotype was found many times. Described treatment: skin biopsy from PPD injection site in Mantoux-positive individual. A UMI-containing oligonucleotide was joined by 3' ligation to the TCR cDNA template.

This TCR derives from an adult in good health. This chain links TRBV3-1 with TRBJ1-1, with unresolved D. Sample: skin, taken from a tuberculin skin test site. The CDR3 nucleotides read TGTGCCAGCAGCCAAAGGAACACTGAAGCTTTCTTT. Encoded protein: CASSQRNTEAFF.